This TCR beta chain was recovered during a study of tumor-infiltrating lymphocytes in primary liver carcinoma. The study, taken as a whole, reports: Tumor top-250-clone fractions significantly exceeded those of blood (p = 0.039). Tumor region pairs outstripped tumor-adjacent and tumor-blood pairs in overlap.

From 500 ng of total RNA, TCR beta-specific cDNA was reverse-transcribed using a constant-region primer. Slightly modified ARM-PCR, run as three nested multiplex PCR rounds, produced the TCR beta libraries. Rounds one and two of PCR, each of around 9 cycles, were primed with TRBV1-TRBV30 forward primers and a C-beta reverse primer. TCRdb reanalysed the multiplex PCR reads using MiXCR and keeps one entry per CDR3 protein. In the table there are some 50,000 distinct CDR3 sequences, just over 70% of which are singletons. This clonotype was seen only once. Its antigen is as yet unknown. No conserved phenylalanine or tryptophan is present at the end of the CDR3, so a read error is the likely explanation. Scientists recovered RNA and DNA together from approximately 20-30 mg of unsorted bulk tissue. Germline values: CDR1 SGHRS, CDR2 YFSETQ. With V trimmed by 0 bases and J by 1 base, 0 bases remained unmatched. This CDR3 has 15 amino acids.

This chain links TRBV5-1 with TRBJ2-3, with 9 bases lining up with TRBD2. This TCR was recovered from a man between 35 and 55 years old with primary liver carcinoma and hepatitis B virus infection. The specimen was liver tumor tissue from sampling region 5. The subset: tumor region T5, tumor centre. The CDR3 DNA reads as TGCGCCAGCAGCTTGGCTAGCGGGGGCACAGATACGCAGTATCTT. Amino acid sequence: CASSLASGGTDTQYL.